This T cell receptor (beta chain) appears in the sequencing data of a study of T cell repertoires in cytomegalovirus infection. Study background: A matching HLA type, together with CMV infection, was signaled by public TCR beta signatures.

Study conclusions and caveats: CMV-specific TCR beta clonotypes restricted by HLA-C dominated the ex vivo response. Of the TCR beta families, the public ones yielded a cumulative frequency that identified carriers of CMV plus the relevant HLA.

MiXCR was run by TCRdb on the reads, yielding one entry per CDR3 protein. The repertoire holds about 360,000 distinct CDR3 sequences, with about a sixth as singletons. Germline CDR1 reads MDHEN; CDR2 reads SYDVKM. V trimming: 7 bases; J trimming: 4 bases; junction bases outside the gene matches: 7. This CDR3 comprises 14 residues. A word on this clonotype: Its antigen is still unknown.

Sequenced material: PBMCs. The sequence was collected from a human donor in good health (CMV status not recorded). Some clones in this sample may be carry-over from other donors' samples. This rearrangement joins TRBV28 to TRBJ2-4; 7 nucleotides match TRBD1. The CDR3 DNA reads as TGTGCCAGCAACCCCCGGGACAGAAAAAACATTCAGTACTTC. Translation: CASNPRDRKNIQYF.